The 23 T cell receptor beta chains given below trace back to one sample, sequenced in a study of persistence of HIV-infected CD4 T cells. No antigen has been assigned to these receptors. The stimulus was lysate of CMV-infected fibroblasts, around 9.3 ug/mL. Memory cells lacking CD40L and CD69 with high CD45RO were sorted. The immunoSEQ assay was version 4, run in survey mode. The protocol was immunoSEQ multiplex PCR, while the TCRdb copy is restricted to in-frame clones and leaves out a portion. The repertoire holds roughly 41,000 clones, with 75% to 90% as singletons. Sequenced here: CD4+ T cells sorted from PBMCs after roughly 19-hour stimulation, sampled from a patient who received antiretroviral therapy. The receptors come from an adult man with HIV who was CMV-seropositive.

The chain joins TRBV20-1 to TRBJ1-3; D remains unclear. This CDR3 has 13 residues. Germline CDR1 is DFQATT and CDR2 is SNEGSKA (reference sequence). Deletions cut 7 bases from V and 0 bases from J, with 10 bases between. In DNA, the CDR3 is TGCAGTGTCAGTGAGGGCTCTGGAAACACCATATATTTT. Translated: CSVSEGSGNTIYF.

The V call is TRBV15, the J call TRBJ1-2, with TRBD1 as a possible D gene (5 bases). The germline V gene encodes CDR1 LNHNV and CDR2 YYDKDF (reference sequence). The ends were cut back, 0 bases at V and 6 bases at J, with 17 bases in the middle. CDR3 length equals 16 residues. The CDR3 reads CATSRDRDRTFHGYTF. CDR3 DNA: TGTGCCACCAGCAGAGATAGGGACCGTACTTTCCATGGCTACACCTTC.

J is TRBJ2-1 and V is TRBV19, with TRBD1 matching 8 bases. The CDR3 contains 14 residues. Germline assignment: CDR1 LNHDA and CDR2 SQIVND (reference sequence). V lost 2 bases, J lost 8 bases, and 5 bases stayed unmatched. CDR3 DNA sequence: TGTGCCAGTAGTATACGCAGGGGGCTCGATGAGCAGTTCTTC. Encoded protein: CASSIRRGLDEQFF.

This chain links TRBV3-1 (or the pseudogene TRBV3-2) with TRBJ2-3, with D possibly matching TRBD2 (6 bases). Trimming removed 0 bases from V and 7 bases from J, with 8 bases in between. Per the germline V gene, CDR1 is LGHDT and CDR2 is YNNKEL (reference sequence). The CDR3 covers 13 residues. The CDR3 DNA sequence: TGTGCCAGCAGCCAAGATGGGGGGAATACGCAGTATTTT. This sequence encodes CASSQDGGNTQYF.

The V and J genes are TRBV6-1 and TRBJ1-1, with D maybe TRBD1 (5 bases). Deletions cut 2 bases from V and 5 bases from J, with 15 bases between. This CDR3 contains 15 residues. Germline V CDR1 and CDR2: MNHNS, SASEGT. The CDR3 nucleotides read TGTGCCAGCAGTGAATCGAGGGCGGGGGGGACTGAAGCTTTCTTT. The encoded protein is CASSESRAGGTEAFF.

The chain is built from TRBV2 and TRBJ2-7; 12 bases map to TRBD1. V gave up 7 bases and J gave up 5 bases; unmatched junction bases: 6. The CDR3 spans 14 residues. Germline CDR1 is SNHLY and CDR2 is FYNNEI. The CDR3: CASTSGQGADEQYF. CDR3 nucleotides: TGTGCCAGCACTTCGGGACAGGGGGCCGACGAGCAGTACTTC.

The chain carries TRBV3-1 (or the pseudogene TRBV3-2) and TRBJ1-6; D remains ambiguous. The CDR3 spans 13 residues. Germline CDR1 and CDR2: LGHDT and YNNKEL (reference sequence). V was trimmed by 5 bases and J by 5 bases, leaving 7 bases between them. The CDR3 DNA sequence: TGTGCCAGCAGCTTCCGGGATAATTCACCCCTCCACTTT. Translating it yields CASSFRDNSPLHF.

The V and J genes are TRBV6-1 and TRBJ2-1, with TRBD2 identical over 8 bases. Germline lookup yields CDR1 MNHNS and CDR2 SASEGT. The CDR3 consists of 15 residues. The junction had 6 bases not matched to a gene; V was cut back by 2 bases and J by 6 bases. In DNA form, the CDR3 reads TGTGCCAGCAGTGAAAAAGGGGCGGGAGGCAATGAGCAGTTCTTC. Amino acids: CASSEKGAGGNEQFF.

The table lists this clone with a few counts. V gene TRBV5-1 combines with J gene TRBJ1-1, with D unclear. CDR1 SGHRS and CDR2 YFSETQ come from the germline V gene. V was clipped by 1 base and J by 1 base, with 11 bases between them. The length of the CDR3 is 15 residues. The CDR3 nucleotides read TGCGCCAGCAGCTTGAGTGGTTTAGGGAACACTGAAGCTTTCTTT. It encodes CASSLSGLGNTEAFF.

The CDR3 loop is CASSTRTGGYNSPLHF. The CDR3 region has the DNA TGTGCCAGTAGTACTCGGACAGGGGGTTATAATTCACCCCTCCACTTT. V usage is TRBV19 and J usage is TRBJ1-6; 10 positions match TRBD1. The CDR3 has 16 residues. Germline CDR1 reads LNHDA; CDR2 reads SQIVND (reference sequence). The trim removed 4 bases at V and 4 bases at J, leaving 4 bases unmatched.

This clone was detected only once. V is TRBV24-1 and J is TRBJ2-1, with 11 bases that match TRBD2. V lost 3 bases and J lost 3; bases outside the gene matches: 3. Per germline, CDR1 KGHDR and CDR2 SFDVKD. The CDR3 sequence is 16 residues long. CDR3 nucleotide sequence: TGTGCCACCAGTGATCATCTAGCGGGGGGCTACAATGAGCAGTTCTTC. Translated: CATSDHLAGGYNEQFF.

This clone was recorded a few times. This chain links TRBV7-2 with TRBJ2-1; D uncertain. The length of the CDR3 is 13 residues. Trimming took 1 base from V and 6 from J, leaving 7 bases between them. The germline V gene has CDR1 SGHTA and CDR2 FQGNSA. CDR3 nucleotides: TGTGCCAGCAGCTTAGAGAGCCGCAATGAGCAGTTCTTC. Protein: CASSLESRNEQFF.

This clone was observed once. This sequence joins TRBV6-2 or TRBV6-3 and TRBJ1-4; tentative D call: TRBD1 (6 bases). V was pared by 5 bases and J by 3 bases, with 13 bases between. The CDR3 sequence is 15 residues long. Germline V gene sequence: CDR1 MNHEY, CDR2 SVGEGT. The CDR3 region is CASSLDRFSNEKLFF. The CDR3 DNA sequence: TGTGCCAGCAGTCTAGACAGGTTTTCTAATGAAAAACTGTTTTTT.

V usage is TRBV5-6 and J usage is TRBJ2-7; D possibly uses TRBD1 or TRBD2 (5 bases each). CDR3 size: 14 residues. V lost 0 bases to trimming and J lost 0 bases, with 7 bases between them. Per the germline V gene, CDR1 is SGHDT and CDR2 is YYEEEE. CDR3 amino acids: CASSLGGNSYEQYF. The CDR3, as DNA: TGTGCCAGCAGCTTGGGGGGGAACTCCTACGAGCAGTACTTC. Drawing the rest from reference TRBV5-6 and TRBJ2-7, the complete variable domain is DAGVTQSPTHLIKTRGQQVTLRCSPKSGHDTVSWYQQALGQGPQFIFQYYEEEERQRGNFPDRFSGHQFPNYSSELNVNALLLGDSALYLCASSLGGNSYEQYFGPGTRLTVT.

This clone was detected only once. V is TRBV15 and J is TRBJ2-1, with D possibly being TRBD1 (6 bases). The CDR3 length is 14 residues. V lost 3 bases, J lost 3 bases, and 9 bases lay in between. Germline V gene sequence: CDR1 LNHNV, CDR2 YYDKDF (reference sequence). The CDR3: CATSRRTDYNEQFF. The CDR3, as DNA: TGTGCCACCAGCAGGCGGACAGACTACAATGAGCAGTTCTTC.

CDR3 sequence: CASNSLQGTYEQYF. The CDR3 coding sequence is TGTGCCAGCAATTCCTTGCAGGGAACATACGAGCAGTACTTC. The genes are TRBV28 and TRBJ2-7, with D possibly TRBD1 on 5 matching bases. CDR1 is MDHEN and CDR2 is SYDVKM in the germline V gene. V shed 7 bases and J shed 4 bases, with 17 bases lying between them. This CDR3 region has 14 residues.

The chain employs TRBV5-4 and TRBJ1-2; D is undetermined. The CDR3 runs to 15 residues. V lost 0 bases, J lost 0 bases, and 9 bases lay in between. Germline V lookup: CDR1 SGHNT, CDR2 YYREEE (reference sequence). CDR3 coding DNA: TGTGCCAGCAGCTTGGTTGCAGGAACTAACTATGGCTACACCTTC. It encodes CASSLVAGTNYGYTF.

This rearrangement joins TRBV5-1 to TRBJ1-3, with D possibly matching TRBD1 (6 bases). Germline lookup yields CDR1 SGHRS and CDR2 YFSETQ. The CDR3 sequence is 15 residues long. The V end was cut by 7 bases, the J end by 2 bases, with 16 bases between. The CDR3 DNA reads as TGCGCCAGCCATGAACCTTCAGGGGCTGGAAACACCATATATTTT. Its translation is CASHEPSGAGNTIYF. The full variable domain, with the rest looked up from reference TRBV5-1 and TRBJ1-3, is KAGVTQTPRYLIKTRGQQVTLSCSPISGHRSVSWYQQTPGQGLQFLFEYFSETQRNKGNFPGRFSGRQFSNSRSEMNVSTLELGDSALYLCASHEPSGAGNTIYFGEGSWLTVV.

The chain employs TRBV3-1 (or the pseudogene TRBV3-2) and TRBJ2-6; TRBD1 or TRBD2 may be the D gene (5 bases each). The CDR3 sequence is 16 residues long. In germline, CDR1 is LGHDT, CDR2 YNNKEL (reference sequence). V lost 6 bases to trimming and J lost 4 bases, with 16 bases between them. The CDR3 protein is CASSRDRPPGANVLTF. In nucleotides, the CDR3 is TGTGCCAGCAGTCGGGACCGACCCCCCGGGGCCAACGTCCTGACTTTC.

The sample holds one count of this clone. V gene TRBV20-1 combines with J gene TRBJ1-1; no definite D call. The CDR3 runs to 12 residues. Per germline, CDR1 DFQATT and CDR2 SNEGSKA (reference sequence). V lost 3 bases and J 10 bases, leaving 15 bases between the germline ends. CDR3 coding DNA: TGCAGTGCTAGTAGGTCGGTAGACGGAGCTTTCTTT. Its translation: CSASRSVDGAFF.

This clone was detected only a few times. The V and J genes are TRBV9 and TRBJ1-2, with D possibly matching TRBD1 (6 bases). Per germline, CDR1 SGDLS and CDR2 YYNGEE. Trimming removed 0 bases at V and 8 bases at J, with 17 bases between. CDR3 size: 15 residues. CDR3 bases: TGTGCCAGCAGCGTAGGTCTACGGGACACCGAGGGCTACACCTTC. Its translation is CASSVGLRDTEGYTF.

The V and J genes are TRBV18 and TRBJ1-1, with D possibly matching TRBD1 (5 bases). Germline CDR1 is KGHSH and CDR2 is LQKENI. V was pared by 1 base and J by 0 bases, with 6 bases between. The CDR3 is 14 amino acids. CDR3 region: CASSPQGMNTEAFF. In nucleotides, the CDR3 is TGTGCCAGCTCACCACAGGGGATGAACACTGAAGCTTTCTTT.

The chain is built from TRBV5-5 and TRBJ1-5; maybe TRBD1 (5 bases). The germline gives CDR1 SGHKS, CDR2 YYEKEE (reference sequence). V lost 2 bases and J lost 0, with 12 bases in between. The CDR3 has 16 residues. CDR3 nucleotide sequence: TGTGCCAGCAGCTTTGGGACGGATTATAGCAATCAGCCCCAGCATTTT. It codes for CASSFGTDYSNQPQHF.